This TCR beta chain originates from a study of blood T cell repertoires in COVID-19. Background on the study: Specimens from acute and convalescent COVID-19 originated in the United States, Italy and Spain. The analysed material was cDNA or gDNA that came from T cells, B-cell-depleted T cells, or PBMCs.

Germline assignment: CDR1 SGHRS and CDR2 YFSETQ. This CDR3 is built from 14 residues. The ends were cut back, 4 bases at V and 4 bases at J, with 11 bases in the middle. In the original processing: Amplified reference gene primers provided the basis for estimating nucleated cell counts. The table came from immunoSEQ multiplex PCR; TCRdb's copy has only in-frame clones and leaves some out. That table gives V, J and clone size, and the DNA gave D and trimming. Among some 98,000 clones listed, roughly 82% were seen once. The V and J genes are TRBV5-1 and TRBJ1-4; D not certain. The sequenced sample was peripheral blood. The sequence was obtained from a man in his 70s with active or convalescent COVID-19. CDR3 amino acids: CASSRESDNEKLFF. In nucleotides, the CDR3 is TGCGCCAGCAGCCGGGAGTCGGATAATGAAAAACTGTTTTTT.